The TCR beta chain described here comes from a study of T cell responses to AZD1222 COVID-19 vaccine. Study results and limitations: Epitopes outside B.1.351 and B.1.1.7 mutated regions reportedly drew nearly half of spike TCRs. Distributed over spike, vaccine-associated CD4 TCRs predominated at 160-218 and 743-854. At baseline, seropositivity was found in only a handful of AZD1222 recipients.

Concerning this clone itself: Its antigen is currently unknown.

V was shortened by 6 bases and J by 1 base, with 15 bases between the two germline ends. The CDR3 is 15 amino acids. Looked up from germline, CDR1 is MNHEY and CDR2 is SMNVEV (reference sequence). Using immunoSEQ multiplex PCR, the repertoire was profiled, and TCRdb retains in-frame clones only, with some absent. The sample lists about 140,000 clones; over 85% were seen once. The rearrangement joins TRBV27 to TRBJ1-1; D is perhaps TRBD1 (6 bases). The receptor comes from an adult in good health. Specimen: peripheral blood, collected on day 0 of MenACWY control vaccination. CDR3 protein: CASRQQGGKNTEAFF. The CDR3 DNA follows: TGTGCCAGCAGACAACAAGGGGGGAAGAACACTGAAGCTTTCTTT.